These 29 T cell receptor beta chains were all obtained from the same sample, sequenced in a study of T cell repertoires in chronic hepatitis B. TCRdb's table, derived via immunoSEQ multiplex PCR, lists solely in-frame clones and lacks some. The data contain 450 to 700 clones, more than 75% of them singletons. The sample comprised total CD8+ T cells from PBMCs. These receptors all stem from a human donor with chronic hepatitis B virus infection.

The rearrangement uses TRBV6-4 and TRBJ1-2, with 9 nucleotides matching TRBD1. The CDR3 extends over 16 amino acids. CDR1 MRHNA and CDR2 SNTAGT come from the germline V gene. V was pared by 3 bases and J by 6 bases, with 11 bases of the junction left unmatched. In DNA, the CDR3 is TGTGCCAGCAGTGAGATAGGGGACAGGGACGTGGATGGCTACACCTTC. Residues: CASSEIGDRDVDGYTF.

This chain uses TRBV15 with TRBJ2-2; D may be TRBD2 (6 bases). The CDR3 sequence is 16 residues long. Trimming removed 3 bases at V and 5 bases at J, with 16 bases between. Germline V CDR1 and CDR2: LNHNV, YYDKDF (reference sequence). CDR3 protein: CATSSPEEGETGELFF. The CDR3, as DNA: TGTGCCACCAGCAGTCCCGAGGAGGGTGAGACCGGGGAGCTGTTTTTT. The variable domain in full, completed from reference TRBV15 and TRBJ2-2, reads DAMVIQNPRYQVTQFGKPVTLSCSQTLNHNVMYWYQQKSSQAPKLLFHYYDKDFNNEADTPDNFQSRRPNTSFCFLDIRSPGLGDTAMYLCATSSPEEGETGELFFGEGSRLTVL.

This chain joins TRBV6-1 and TRBJ2-6; possible D gene TRBD1, 6 bases. The ends were cut back, 7 bases at V and 4 bases at J, with 14 bases in the middle. The CDR3 loop spans 15 amino acids. From germline, CDR1 is MNHNS and CDR2 SASEGT. CDR3 nucleotides: TGTGCCAGCAAAGATCAGGGGCTCGGGGCCAACGTCCTGACTTTC. It is translated as CASKDQGLGANVLTF.

This chain links TRBV6-4 with TRBJ2-3; TRBD1 might be the D (5 bases). The CDR3 runs to 15 residues. V was shortened by 5 bases and J by 4 bases, with 16 bases between the two germline ends. The germline gives CDR1 MRHNA, CDR2 SNTAGT. CDR3 in amino acids: CASSSGALEADTQYF. The CDR3 nucleotides read TGTGCCAGCAGTTCTGGGGCCCTGGAAGCAGATACGCAGTATTTT.

V gene TRBV7-9 combines with J gene TRBJ1-1; 8 bases match TRBD1. CDR1 SEHNR and CDR2 FQNEAQ come from the germline V gene (reference sequence). The CDR3 extends over 15 amino acids. V was clipped by 5 bases and J by 0 bases; unmatched bases: 5. The CDR3 DNA follows: TGTGCCAGCAGCCCCCGGACAGGGTTGAACACTGAAGCTTTCTTT. This gives the protein CASSPRTGLNTEAFF.

The rearrangement uses TRBV28 and TRBJ2-7, with 7 bases identical to TRBD1. CDR3 length: 14 amino acids. CDR1 is MDHEN, CDR2 SYDVKM, per germline. V lost 7 bases to trimming and J lost 0 bases; unmatched junction nucleotides: 6. Here the CDR3 reads CASTLTGDSYEQYF. DNA for the CDR3: TGTGCCAGCACCTTAACAGGGGACTCCTACGAGCAGTACTTC.

This clone qualifies as hyperexpanded. This chain uses TRBV7-9 with TRBJ2-1; 9 nucleotides line up with TRBD1. Per germline, CDR1 SEHNR and CDR2 FQNEAQ (reference sequence). This CDR3 region has 16 residues. The V gene end was trimmed by 4 bases and the J gene end by 2 bases; junction bases not matched to a gene: 6. Here the CDR3 reads CASSSGTGRTYNEQFF. The CDR3 nucleotides are TGTGCCAGCAGCTCCGGGACAGGGAGGACCTACAATGAGCAGTTCTTC.

The V gene is TRBV6-6, the J gene TRBJ2-7, with 11 bases aligning to TRBD1. The V segment lost 7 bases and the J segment 5 bases; nucleotides outside the gene matches: 10. Germline lookup yields CDR1 MNHNY and CDR2 SVGAGI (reference sequence). This CDR3 has 15 residues. The CDR3: CASTISGTGGNEQYF. In DNA, the CDR3 is TGTGCCAGCACTATTTCCGGGACAGGGGGGAACGAGCAGTACTTC.

The chain employs TRBV2 and TRBJ2-7; a weak D match, TRBD1 (7 bases). Trimming removed 1 base at V and 2 bases at J, with 18 bases between. CDR1 SNHLY and CDR2 FYNNEI come from the germline V gene. The CDR3 length is 17 residues. Here the CDR3 DNA reads TGTGCCAGCAGTGAAGACGTGGAGGGGACAGACCCCTACGAGCAGTACTTC. This encodes CASSEDVEGTDPYEQYF.

This chain connects TRBV1 to TRBJ2-5; the table's D call of TRBD1 was not tested on the DNA. TRBV1 is deemed a pseudogene. The CDR3 runs to 13 residues. The CDR3: CTSSQVAGETQYF. DNA for the CDR3: TGCACCAGCAGCCAGGTGGCAGGGGAGACCCAGTACTTC.

V gene TRBV7-6 combines with J gene TRBJ1-5, with a tentative D call TRBD1 (6 bases). This CDR3 spans 15 amino acids. Germline V CDR1 and CDR2: SGHVS, FNYEAQ. Trimming left V 0 bases short and J 3 bases short, with 9 bases between. The CDR3, as DNA: TGTGCCAGCAGCTTAGCTACAGGGAACAATCAGCCCCAGCATTTT. Its translation: CASSLATGNNQPQHF.

This sequence joins TRBV28 and TRBJ1-1; D call uncertain. The V gene's germline CDR1 is MDHEN and CDR2 SYDVKM. There are 13 residues in the CDR3. Trimming removed 5 bases at V and 3 bases at J, with 10 bases between. In nucleotides, the CDR3 is TGTGCCAGCAGTCCTCGGGGTGACACTGAAGCTTTCTTT. Translating it yields CASSPRGDTEAFF. Drawing the rest from reference TRBV28 and TRBJ1-1, the complete variable domain is DVKVTQSSRYLVKRTGEKVFLECVQDMDHENMFWYRQDPGLGLRLIYFSYDVKMKEKGDIPEGYSVSREKKERFSLILESASTNQTSMYLCASSPRGDTEAFFGQGTRLTVV.

This chain connects TRBV6-5 to TRBJ2-7; D is unclear. Germline-derived CDR1 and CDR2 are MNHEY and SVGAGI. The CDR3 runs 15 residues. Trimming stripped 0 bases from V and 1 base from J, with 10 bases between. CDR3 in amino acids: CASSYSIQNSYEQYF. The DNA for the CDR3 is TGTGCCAGCAGTTACTCGATACAGAATTCCTACGAGCAGTACTTC.

This chain links TRBV27 with TRBJ1-2; TRBD1 agrees at 11 bases. The CDR3 spans 17 residues. Germline V gene lookup returns CDR1 MNHEY and CDR2 SMNVEV (reference sequence). J gave up 6 bases and V 3 bases, and 12 bases lay outside the gene matches. In nucleotides, the CDR3 is TGTGCCAGCAGTTTCCGGACAGGGGGCATTAAGGGTGATGGCTACACCTTC. It encodes CASSFRTGGIKGDGYTF.

This chain links TRBV29-1 with TRBJ2-3, with TRBD2 matching 13 bases. Unmatched junction bases numbered 1, after V lost 1 base and J lost 3 bases. CDR1 SQVTM and CDR2 ANQGSEA come from the germline V gene. The CDR3 is 15 residues long. CDR3 in DNA: TGCAGCGTTGAAGGGACTAGCGGGGGTACAGATACGCAGTATTTT. Translation: CSVEGTSGGTDTQYF.

The genes are TRBV5-4 and TRBJ1-5; the D gene is possibly TRBD1 (6 bases). Deletions cut 0 bases from V and 5 bases from J, with 9 bases between. This CDR3 is built from 14 residues. Germline V gene data show CDR1 as SGHNT and CDR2 as YYREEE (reference sequence). CDR3 in amino acids: CASSLEAGDQPQHF. CDR3 DNA sequence: TGTGCCAGCAGCTTGGAGGCAGGGGATCAGCCCCAGCATTTT.

In its sample, this clone was seen once. The chain couples TRBV13 to TRBJ2-5; 7 bases agree with TRBD2. CDR1 and CDR2 from the germline V gene are PRHDT and FYEKMQ (reference sequence). The ends lost 4 bases at V and 2 bases at J; junction bases unmatched: 4. The CDR3 is 14 residues long. The CDR3 DNA reads TGTGCCAGCAGCTCGCGGGAGAGTCAAGAGACCCAGTACTTC. This codes for CASSSRESQETQYF. The variable domain in full, completed from reference TRBV13 and TRBJ2-5, reads AAGVIQSPRHLIKEKRETATLKCYPIPRHDTVYWYQQGPGQDPQFLISFYEKMQSDKGSIPDRFSAQQFSDYHSELNMSSLELGDSALYFCASSSRESQETQYFGPGTRLLVL.

The J gene is TRBJ1-3, the V gene TRBV5-1, with TRBD1 matching 10 bases. Germline V gene data show CDR1 as SGHRS and CDR2 as YFSETQ. V gave up 7 bases and J gave up 0 bases; unmatched junction bases: 7. The CDR3 has 16 residues. The CDR3 sequence is CASETGQGLSGNTIYF. The DNA of the CDR3 is TGCGCCAGCGAAACGGGACAGGGGCTCTCTGGAAACACCATATATTTT.

The rearrangement links TRBV12-5 to TRBJ2-6, with D possibly TRBD1 on 5 matching bases. This CDR3 has 18 residues. Germline loops: CDR1 LGHNT, CDR2 FRNRAP. V was shortened by 5 bases and J by 5 bases, with 22 bases between the two germline ends. CDR3 sequence: CASGTRSAGQSRANVLTF. The CDR3 DNA reads as TGTGCTAGTGGTACAAGAAGTGCAGGACAAAGTCGGGCCAACGTCCTGACTTTC.

Judged by abundance, this clone is hyperexpanded. The V and J genes are TRBV15 and TRBJ2-7; D uncertain. CDR1 LNHNV and CDR2 YYDKDF come from the germline V gene (reference sequence). This CDR3 contains 14 residues. Trimming stripped 0 bases from V and 4 bases from J, with 10 bases between. CDR3 protein: CATSRDPDRYEQYF. For the CDR3, the DNA is TGTGCCACCAGCAGAGATCCGGACCGATACGAGCAGTACTTC.

J is TRBJ2-1 and V is TRBV7-9; D tentatively fits TRBD1 or TRBD2 (5 bases each). This CDR3 is built from 15 residues. Trimming shortened V by 4 bases and J by 3 bases, and 13 bases separated the two germline ends. Germline lookup yields CDR1 SEHNR and CDR2 FQNEAQ (reference sequence). This CDR3 is CASSSRDGVYNEQFF. The CDR3 region has the DNA TGTGCCAGCAGCTCCCGGGACGGGGTCTACAATGAGCAGTTCTTC. Full variable domain (missing parts from reference TRBV7-9 and TRBJ2-1): DTGVSQNPRHKITKRGQNVTFRCDPISEHNRLYWYRQTLGQGPEFLTYFQNEAQLEKSRLLSDRFSAERPKGSFSTLEIQRTEQGDSAMYLCASSSRDGVYNEQFFGPGTRLTVL.

The chain couples TRBV2 to TRBJ1-6; possibly TRBD1 for D (5 bases). Germline assignment: CDR1 SNHLY and CDR2 FYNNEI. Trimming pared 8 bases from V and 0 bases from J, leaving 11 bases between. This CDR3 is built from 15 residues. CDR3 sequence: CASYGGSSYNSPLHF. DNA for the CDR3: TGTGCCAGCTATGGGGGGTCCTCCTATAATTCACCCCTCCACTTT.

This clone was counted once. The gene calls are TRBV19 and TRBJ1-5, with 7 bases that match TRBD1. With V trimmed by 3 bases and J by 3 bases, 5 bases remained unmatched. There are 15 residues in the CDR3. The V gene's germline CDR1 is LNHDA and CDR2 SQIVND (reference sequence). CDR3 nucleotide sequence: TGTGCCAGTAGTATGGGACAGAGACTCAATCAGCCCCAGCATTTT. This translates into CASSMGQRLNQPQHF.

The genes are TRBV27 and TRBJ1-1; TRBD1 is a possible D gene (6 bases). Germline values: CDR1 MNHEY, CDR2 SMNVEV (reference sequence). CDR3 length: 14 amino acids. The ends were cut back, 5 bases at V and 2 bases at J, with 12 bases in the middle. The CDR3 bases are TGTGCCAGCAGTCGGACAGAGAGTAACACTGAAGCTTTCTTT. Protein product: CASSRTESNTEAFF.

V is TRBV29-1 and J is TRBJ1-2, with a tentative D call TRBD1 (5 bases). The germline V gene has CDR1 SQVTM and CDR2 ANQGSEA. With 4 bases removed from V and 3 bases from J, the gap between germline ends came to 12 bases. CDR3 size: 13 residues. DNA of the CDR3: TGCAGCGTTGTCGGGGGGGAAGACTATGGCTACACCTTC. It specifies CSVVGGEDYGYTF. Using reference TRBV29-1 and TRBJ1-2 for the parts outside the CDR3, the full variable domain is SAVISQKPSRDICQRGTSLTIQCQVDSQVTMMFWYRQQPGQSLTLIATANQGSEATYESGFVIDKFPISRPNLTFSTLTVSNMSPEDSSIYLCSVVGGEDYGYTFGSGTRLTVV.

This chain connects TRBV5-1 to TRBJ2-3; possibly TRBD2 for D (5 bases). CDR3 size: 16 residues. The V end was cut by 1 base, the J end by 3 bases, with 15 bases between. Per germline, CDR1 SGHRS and CDR2 YFSETQ. The CDR3 DNA reads TGCGCCAGCAGCTTGTGGGCGAGGGCTGGGACAGATACGCAGTATTTT. Its translation is CASSLWARAGTDTQYF.

The chain recombines TRBV5-1 with TRBJ1-2, with 8 bases lining up with TRBD1. Germline lookup yields CDR1 SGHRS and CDR2 YFSETQ. V was clipped by 0 bases and J by 8 bases; unmatched bases: 9. The CDR3 spans 15 residues. The CDR3: CASSLAGTGFEGYTF. The CDR3 DNA sequence: TGCGCCAGCAGCTTGGCCGGGACAGGATTCGAGGGCTACACCTTC.

This chain joins TRBV5-1 and TRBJ2-1, with 10 bases aligning to TRBD1. CDR1 and CDR2 (germline): SGHRS, YFSETQ. CDR3 length: 14 amino acids. After removal of 4 bases from V and 8 bases from J, the junction contained 6 bases not matched to a gene. The CDR3 is CASSGTGADYEQFF. CDR3 sequence (DNA): TGCGCCAGCAGCGGGACAGGGGCCGACTATGAGCAGTTCTTC.

The chain uses TRBV5-1 and TRBJ1-2, with 7 bases that match TRBD1. The CDR3 is 12 amino acids. Looked up from germline, CDR1 is SGHRS and CDR2 is YFSETQ. Germline trimming cut 5 bases from V and 8 bases from J; bases unmatched to any gene: 6. CDR3 residues: CASRSGGIGYTF. The CDR3 nucleotides read TGCGCCAGCAGATCAGGGGGTATAGGCTACACCTTC. Full variable domain (outside the CDR3, taken from reference TRBV5-1 and TRBJ1-2): KAGVTQTPRYLIKTRGQQVTLSCSPISGHRSVSWYQQTPGQGLQFLFEYFSETQRNKGNFPGRFSGRQFSNSRSEMNVSTLELGDSALYLCASRSGGIGYTFGSGTRLTVV.